The clone carrying this T cell receptor beta chain was seen a handful of times. No antigen is known for it. The sample belongs to a study of a mutant IDH1 vaccine in newly diagnosed glioma. Germline V gene sequence: CDR1 SGHRS, CDR2 YFSETQ. Trimming shortened V by 4 bases and J by 8 bases, and 21 bases separated the two germline ends. The CDR3 extends over 15 amino acids. Repertoires were generated with immunoSEQ multiplex PCR, while TCRdb's copy carries only in-frame clones and drops some. The data hold fewer than 35,000 clones, with 65% to 80% observed a single time. Time point denoted: week 35, safety follow-up. Topical imiquimod accompanied each vaccine dose, which consisted of 300 ug of mutant IDH1 20-mer peptide.

The sample here was PBMCs, taken from a glioma patient whose treatment included an IDH1 peptide vaccine. The chain joins TRBV5-1 to TRBJ1-2; a possible D gene is TRBD1 (5 bases). This receptor was identified in a man aged 50-59 years with glioma. CDR3 sequence reads: CASSGSTGLYGGYTF. The CDR3 nucleotides are TGCGCCAGCAGCGGATCTACGGGACTCTATGGGGGCTACACCTTC.